This is a list of T cell receptor beta chains from one sample in a study of CD8 T cells in ankylosing spondylitis. MiXCR, applied by TCRdb to the 5' RACE reads, yields one record per CDR3 protein. The sample consists of about 240,000 distinct CDR3 sequences, around 7.8% of them appearing once. Sequenced: blood, either unsorted or a sorted T cell fraction (not recorded which). The receptors come from a male donor with ankylosing spondylitis or in good health (not recorded which). CDR3s include the opening cysteine and the closing phenylalanine or tryptophan. D genes are given only for firm matches. The listing skips clone size in some rows; elsewhere it reads once, few, many or a size class.

j_call | clone_size | d_call | v_call | cdr3_aa | cdr3_nt
TRBJ2-3 | few | TRBD2 | TRBV6-2/TRBV6-3 | CASSTWTSGSDTDTQYF | TGTGCCAGCAGTACCTGGACTAGCGGGAGCGACACAGATACGCAGTATTTT
TRBJ2-3 | many | - | TRBV20-1 | CSAREIGGTQYF | TGCAGTGCTAGAGAAATAGGAGGTACGCAGTATTTT
TRBJ1-1 | few | - | TRBV20-1 | CSAKNRLGNTEAFF | TGCAGTGCCAAGAATAGGTTGGGGAACACTGAAGCTTTCTTT
TRBJ1-2 | many | - | TRBV24-1 | CATSRGTEGYTF | TGTGCCACCAGCCGGGGGACTGAAGGCTACACCTTC
TRBJ1-6 | - | - | TRBV20-1 | CSARDGAGESPLHF | TGCAGTGCTAGAGATGGGGCAGGGGAATCACCCCTCCACTTT
TRBJ2-1 | many | TRBD1 | TRBV2 | CASSSDRGEYNEQFF | TGTGCCAGCAGTTCGGACAGGGGGGAGTACAATGAGCAGTTCTTC
TRBJ1-5 | few | - | TRBV19 | CASSSPLAGEGNQPQHF | TGTGCCAGTAGTTCCCCGCTCGCAGGGGAGGGCAATCAGCCCCAGCATTTT
TRBJ2-3 | few | - | TRBV27 | CASSSQRVTDTQYF | TGTGCCAGCAGTTCCCAGAGGGTCACAGATACGCAGTATTTT
TRBJ2-7 | - | - | TRBV5-5 | CASSSGTATYEQYF | TGTGCCAGCAGCTCCGGGACGGCTACCTACGAGCAGTACTTC
TRBJ1-2 | many | - | TRBV20-1 | CSAGHVREVDGYTF | TGCAGTGCCGGACACGTGAGGGAAGTCGATGGCTACACCTTC
TRBJ2-7 | - | - | TRBV11-2 | CASSLSGGGRASYEQYF | TGTGCCAGCAGCTTATCAGGTGGTGGAAGGGCCTCCTACGAGCAGTACTTC
TRBJ1-2 | many | TRBD1 | TRBV4-3 | CASSQELRTGGADSYGYTF | TGCGCCAGCAGCCAAGAATTGAGGACAGGGGGCGCCGACTCCTATGGCTACACCTTC
TRBJ2-6 | many | - | TRBV7-8 | CASSLSGGANVLTF | TGTGCCAGCAGCTTAAGTGGTGGGGCCAACGTCCTGACTTTC
TRBJ2-6 | many | - | TRBV29-1 | CSVQTGANVLTF | TGCAGCGTCCAGACTGGGGCCAACGTCCTGACTTTC
TRBJ1-6 | many | TRBD1 | TRBV10-3 | CAISERGQENSPLHF | TGTGCCATCAGTGAGCGCGGACAGGAAAATTCACCCCTCCACTTT
TRBJ2-1 | many | - | TRBV6-2/TRBV6-3 | CASSIRPPPLPNEQFF | TGTGCCAGCAGTATCAGGCCTCCTCCCCTTCCCAATGAGCAGTTCTTC
TRBJ2-1 | - | - | TRBV11-2 | CASSGGAGYYNEQFF | TGTGCCAGCAGCGGGGGGGCGGGTTACTACAATGAGCAGTTCTTC
TRBJ2-7 | - | - | TRBV4-3 | CASSQATGDYQQYF | TGCGCCAGCAGCCAAGCTACAGGAGACTACCAGCAGTACTTC
TRBJ2-3 | many | TRBD1 | TRBV2 | CASTSFPGSGQGATDTQYF | TGTGCCAGCACCTCCTTCCCCGGCTCGGGACAGGGTGCTACAGATACGCAGTATTTT
TRBJ1-1 | few | TRBD1 | TRBV19 | CASTQGARTEAFF | TGTGCCAGCACCCAGGGGGCGCGAACTGAAGCTTTCTTT
TRBJ2-7 | many | - | TRBV6-1 | CASSPGPGEQYF | TGTGCCAGCAGTCCGGGGCCCGGCGAGCAGTACTTC
TRBJ1-6 | many | - | TRBV5-6 | CASRLGQNNNSPLHF | TGTGCCAGCAGGTTGGGCCAGAATAACAATTCACCCCTCCACTTT
TRBJ2-1 | many | - | TRBV29-1 | CSGGTFRSYNEQFF | TGCAGCGGGGGAACTTTTCGCTCCTACAATGAGCAGTTCTTC
TRBJ1-3 | many | TRBD1 | TRBV30 | CAWAPGQGGNTIYF | TGTGCCTGGGCCCCGGGACAGGGAGGAAACACCATATATTTT
TRBJ2-3 | many | TRBD2 | TRBV18 | CASSPPGGNTQYF | TGTGCCAGCTCACCACCGGGGGGGAATACGCAGTATTTT
TRBJ2-1 | - | - | TRBV4-3 | CASSQDPRTEQFF | TGCGCCAGCAGCCAAGATCCGAGGACTGAGCAGTTCTTC
TRBJ2-2 | many | - | TRBV19 | CASSIRPLGGGELFF | TGTGCCAGTAGTATCCGGCCCCTTGGTGGCGGGGAGCTGTTTTTT
TRBJ2-7 | - | - | TRBV7-6 | CASSLGGREQYF | TGTGCCAGCAGCTTAGGCGGACGCGAGCAGTACTTC
TRBJ1-2 | many | - | TRBV7-9 | CASSFRDSPNYGYTF | TGTGCCAGCAGCTTCCGAGACAGCCCGAACTATGGCTACACCTTC
TRBJ2-3 | many | TRBD1 | TRBV7-2 | CASTRTGTSGDTQYF | TGTGCCAGCACCAGGACAGGGACCAGCGGGGATACGCAGTATTTT
TRBJ2-3 | few | - | TRBV7-9 | CASSFGRTTSDTQYF | TGTGCCAGCAGCTTTGGGCGGACCACATCTGATACGCAGTATTTT
TRBJ1-1 | many | - | TRBV7-2 | CASSPRQNPRNTEAFF | TGTGCCAGCAGCCCCCGACAGAACCCCCGGAACACTGAAGCTTTCTTT
TRBJ2-5 | - | - | TRBV5-1 | CASSLVGDRTGETQYF | TGCGCCAGCAGCTTGGTGGGGGACCGGACGGGAGAGACCCAGTACTTC
TRBJ2-1 | many | - | TRBV7-6 | CASSLELGSEQFF | TGTGCCAGCAGCTTAGAACTGGGAAGTGAGCAGTTCTTC
TRBJ2-7 | many | TRBD2 | TRBV19 | CASSIAAGEPEQYF | TGTGCCAGTAGTATAGCAGCGGGAGAGCCCGAGCAGTACTTC
TRBJ1-5 | few | - | TRBV20-1 | CSASPSLRGKEEYSNQPQHF | TGCAGTGCTAGCCCCTCGCTGCGGGGAAAAGAGGAATATAGCAATCAGCCCCAGCATTTT
TRBJ2-1 | - | TRBD2 | TRBV4-1 | CASSQPRTSVTNEQFF | TGCGCCAGCAGCCAGCCCCGTACTAGCGTAACCAATGAGCAGTTCTTC
TRBJ2-7 | few | TRBD2 | TRBV20-1 | CSGQKVVSGGFFYEQYF | TGCAGTGGCCAGAAGGTTGTTAGCGGGGGTTTTTTCTACGAGCAGTACTTC
TRBJ1-1 | few | - | TRBV18 | CASSLGSGGGTEAFF | TGTGCCAGCTCTCTCGGGTCGGGGGGAGGCACTGAAGCTTTCTTT
TRBJ1-5 | - | - | TRBV2 | CASSEGTGRNQPQHF | TGTGCCAGCAGTGAAGGGACGGGGCGGAATCAGCCCCAGCATTTT
TRBJ2-1 | many | - | TRBV5-5 | CASSLEWAGEVNEQFF | TGTGCCAGCAGCTTGGAATGGGCAGGGGAGGTCAATGAGCAGTTCTTC
TRBJ2-2 | - | - | TRBV15 | CATSRDRTDSGELFF | TGTGCCACCAGCAGAGATCGGACGGACTCCGGGGAGCTGTTTTTT
TRBJ2-7 | few | - | TRBV29-1 | CSVASGTGILWQYF | TGCAGCGTTGCGTCCGGTACAGGCATTCTGTGGCAGTACTTC
TRBJ2-2 | many | - | TRBV30 | CAWGLASGELFF | TGTGCCTGGGGGCTAGCGAGCGGGGAGCTGTTTTTT
TRBJ1-2 | many | - | TRBV12-3/TRBV12-4 | CASSLALGELANYGYTF | TGTGCCAGCAGTTTAGCGCTGGGGGAATTAGCTAACTATGGCTACACCTTC
TRBJ1-4 | few | - | TRBV7-8 | CASSFRGDEKLFF | TGTGCCAGCAGCTTTCGGGGGGATGAAAAACTGTTTTTT
TRBJ2-3 | many | TRBD2 | TRBV20-1 | CSARTSGTDTQYF | TGCAGCGCTCGGACTAGCGGCACAGATACGCAGTATTTT
TRBJ2-7 | - | TRBD1 | TRBV6-2/TRBV6-3 | CASRQGNYEQYF | TGTGCCAGCCGACAGGGAAACTACGAGCAGTACTTC